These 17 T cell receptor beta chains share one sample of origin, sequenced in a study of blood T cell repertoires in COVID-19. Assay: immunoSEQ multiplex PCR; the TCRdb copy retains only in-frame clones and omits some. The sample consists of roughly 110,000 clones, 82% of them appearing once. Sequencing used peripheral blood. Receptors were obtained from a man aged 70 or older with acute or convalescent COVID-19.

The CDR3 coding sequence is TGTGCCAGCAGGGCTCGGGGGGCTGGTACTGAAAAACTGTTTTTT. It translates to CASRARGAGTEKLFF. J is TRBJ1-4 and V is TRBV25-1, with D maybe TRBD1 (6 bases). Germline CDR1 is MGHDK and CDR2 is SYGVNS. The CDR3 covers 15 residues. V dropped 6 bases and J dropped 7 bases, with 18 bases sitting between them.

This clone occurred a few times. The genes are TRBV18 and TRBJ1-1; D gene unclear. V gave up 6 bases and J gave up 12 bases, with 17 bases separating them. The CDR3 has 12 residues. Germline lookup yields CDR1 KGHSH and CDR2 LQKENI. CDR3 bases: TGTGCCAGCTCCCCCGGACGTTACGGGACTTTCTTT. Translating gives CASSPGRYGTFF.

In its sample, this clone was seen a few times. The CDR3 loop is CASSPLSLTGSGETQYF. The CDR3 DNA is TGTGCCAGCTCACCACTATCCCTTACAGGGAGCGGAGAGACCCAGTACTTC. The genes are TRBV18 and TRBJ2-5, with D possibly matching TRBD1 (6 bases). Germline CDR1 and CDR2: KGHSH and LQKENI. V lost 1 base and J 4 bases, leaving 19 bases between the germline ends. There are 17 residues in the CDR3.

CDR3 bases: TGTGCCAGCAGTTTAACGTACCCGAGCTCTGGAAACACCATATATTTT. Protein: CASSLTYPSSGNTIYF. The chain combines TRBV7-8 with TRBJ1-3; the D is unclear. V gave up 6 bases and J gave up 0 bases, with 15 bases separating them. Germline-derived CDR1 and CDR2 are SGHVS and FQNEAQ. The CDR3 extends over 16 amino acids. Variable domain in full (rest from reference TRBV7-8 and TRBJ1-3): GAGVSQSPRYKVAKRGQDVALRCDPISGHVSLFWYQQALGQGPEFLTYFQNEAQLDKSGLPSDRFFAERPEGSVSTLKIQRTQQEDSAVYLCASSLTYPSSGNTIYFGEGSWLTVV.

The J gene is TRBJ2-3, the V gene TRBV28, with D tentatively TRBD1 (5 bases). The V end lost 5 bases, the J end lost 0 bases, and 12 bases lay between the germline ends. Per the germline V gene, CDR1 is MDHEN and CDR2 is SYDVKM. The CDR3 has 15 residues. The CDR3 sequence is CASSEIQGSTDTQYF. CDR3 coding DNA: TGTGCCAGCAGTGAAATCCAGGGAAGCACAGATACGCAGTATTTT.

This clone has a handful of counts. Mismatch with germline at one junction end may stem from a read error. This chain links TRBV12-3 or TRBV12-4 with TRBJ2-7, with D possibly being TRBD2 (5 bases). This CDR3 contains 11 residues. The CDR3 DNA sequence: TGTGCCAGCAGTTTGCTAGGACTTCTGCACTTC. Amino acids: CASSLLGLLHF.

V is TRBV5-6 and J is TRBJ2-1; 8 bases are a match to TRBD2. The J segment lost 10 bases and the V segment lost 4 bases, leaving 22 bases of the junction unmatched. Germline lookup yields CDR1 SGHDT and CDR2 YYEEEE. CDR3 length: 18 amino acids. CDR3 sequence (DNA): TGTGCCAGCAGCCCCCTGACAGCGCCCGGGACTAGTATTTACGAGCAGTTCTTC. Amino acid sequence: CASSPLTAPGTSIYEQFF.

The CDR3 sequence: CSASQEALYDSPLHF. The CDR3 DNA reads as TGCAGTGCTAGTCAGGAGGCCCTGTATGATTCACCCCTCCACTTT. The chain joins TRBV20-1 to TRBJ1-6; D call uncertain. The CDR3 runs 15 residues. V lost 3 bases and J 8 bases, leaving 17 bases between the germline ends. Per the germline V gene, CDR1 is DFQATT and CDR2 is SNEGSKA (reference sequence).

CDR3 DNA sequence: TGTGCCAGCAGTTACGTACAGGGCGGGAACACTGAAGCTTTCTTT. Residues: CASSYVQGGNTEAFF. J is TRBJ1-1 and V is TRBV6-6, with D perhaps matching TRBD1 (6 bases). There are 15 residues in the CDR3. Per the germline V gene, CDR1 is MNHNY and CDR2 is SVGAGI (reference sequence). Deletions cut 2 bases from V and 1 base from J, with 11 bases between.

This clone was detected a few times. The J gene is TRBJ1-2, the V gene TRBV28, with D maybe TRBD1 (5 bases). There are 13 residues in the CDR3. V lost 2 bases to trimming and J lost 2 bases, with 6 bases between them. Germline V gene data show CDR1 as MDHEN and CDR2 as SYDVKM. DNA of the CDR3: TGTGCCAGCAGTTTAAACAGGAACTATGGCTACACCTTC. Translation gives CASSLNRNYGYTF.

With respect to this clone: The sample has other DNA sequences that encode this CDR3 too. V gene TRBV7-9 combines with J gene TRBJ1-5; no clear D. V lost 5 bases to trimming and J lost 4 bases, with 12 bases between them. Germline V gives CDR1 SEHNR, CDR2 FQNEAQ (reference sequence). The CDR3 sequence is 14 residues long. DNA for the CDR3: TGTGCCAGCAGCCTGTCGGGAGTAAATCAGCCCCAGCATTTT. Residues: CASSLSGVNQPQHF.

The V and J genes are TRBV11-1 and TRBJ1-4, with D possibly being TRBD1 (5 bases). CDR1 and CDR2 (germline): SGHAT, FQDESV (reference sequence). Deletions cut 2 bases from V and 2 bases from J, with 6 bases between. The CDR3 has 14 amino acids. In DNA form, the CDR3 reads TGTGCCAGCAGCTTACGGGGGACTAATGAAAAACTGTTTTTT. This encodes CASSLRGTNEKLFF.

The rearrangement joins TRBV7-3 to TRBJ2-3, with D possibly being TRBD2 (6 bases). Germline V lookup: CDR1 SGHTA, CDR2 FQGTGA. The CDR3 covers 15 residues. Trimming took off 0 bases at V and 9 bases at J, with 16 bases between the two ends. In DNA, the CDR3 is TGTGCCAGCAGCTTAACGTGGGGCGGGGAGGCGACGCAGTATTTT. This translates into CASSLTWGGEATQYF.

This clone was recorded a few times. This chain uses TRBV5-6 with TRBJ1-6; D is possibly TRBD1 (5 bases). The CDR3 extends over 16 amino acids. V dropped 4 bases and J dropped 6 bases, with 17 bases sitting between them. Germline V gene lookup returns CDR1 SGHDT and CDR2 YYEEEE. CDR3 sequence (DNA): TGTGCCAGCAGCGCACGAACAGGATTAGCTAATTCACCCCTCCACTTT. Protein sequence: CASSARTGLANSPLHF.

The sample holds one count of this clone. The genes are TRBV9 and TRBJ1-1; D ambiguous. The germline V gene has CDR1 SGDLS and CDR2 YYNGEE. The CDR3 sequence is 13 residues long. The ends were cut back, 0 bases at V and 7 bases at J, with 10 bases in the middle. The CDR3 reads CASSVAPLFEAFF. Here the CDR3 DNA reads TGTGCCAGCAGCGTAGCTCCCCTCTTTGAAGCTTTCTTT.

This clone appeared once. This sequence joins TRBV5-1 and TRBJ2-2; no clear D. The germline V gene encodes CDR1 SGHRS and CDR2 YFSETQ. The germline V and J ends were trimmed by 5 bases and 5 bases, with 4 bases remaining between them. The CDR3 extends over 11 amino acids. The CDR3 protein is CASSQTGELFF. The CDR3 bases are TGCGCCAGCAGTCAGACCGGGGAGCTGTTTTTT.

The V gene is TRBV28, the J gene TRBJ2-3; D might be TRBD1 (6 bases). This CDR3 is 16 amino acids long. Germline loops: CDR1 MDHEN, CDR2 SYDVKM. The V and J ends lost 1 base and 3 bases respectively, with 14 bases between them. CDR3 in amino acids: CASSLSGRGRTDTQYF. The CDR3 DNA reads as TGTGCCAGCAGTTTATCCGGCAGGGGTAGGACAGATACGCAGTATTTT.